This is a list of T cell receptor beta chains from one sample in a study of blood T cell repertoires in COVID-19. The assay was immunoSEQ multiplex PCR, and TCRdb's table has in-frame clones only and misses some. This table holds roughly 100,000 clones, about 87% found once. The sample was peripheral blood. The origin of the receptors is a middle-aged man with acute or convalescent COVID-19. Each CDR3 is given without its conserved first and last residue.

V gene	J gene	CDR3 protein
TRBV7-9	TRBJ1-5	ASSEGLVKQPQH
TRBV5-1	TRBJ2-5	ASSISRGVGETQY
TRBV3-1/TRBV3-2	TRBJ2-7	ASSSGTGSHEQY
TRBV6-2/TRBV6-3	TRBJ2-1	ASSLSLAGTNNEQF
TRBV2	TRBJ1-4	ASSETDGEKLF
TRBV28	TRBJ2-3	ASSRLADTDTQY
TRBV28	TRBJ2-3	ASSGRTGSTDTQY
TRBV11-2	TRBJ2-7	ASSPSPLLAGATYEQY
TRBV28	TRBJ2-7	ASRPTGWEQY
TRBV3-1/TRBV3-2	TRBJ1-2	ASSQDSAGWDSNYGYT
TRBV21-1	TRBJ2-7	ASILTGLAEMRPCEQY
TRBV18	TRBJ2-7	ASSPQGQTSYEQY
TRBV28	TRBJ2-5	ASSLSGIKETQY
TRBV2	TRBJ2-1	ASSAQGVHNEQF
TRBV7-6	TRBJ2-2	ASSSKTGGSGELF
TRBV3-1/TRBV3-2	TRBJ2-7	ASSQGVSLGFEQY
TRBV27	TRBJ2-5	ASSFPPLAEEETQY
TRBV10-2	TRBJ1-1	ASSDSRVGRGTEAF
TRBV5-1	TRBJ1-2	ASSLGGINYGYT
TRBV5-1	TRBJ2-7	ASRTERGEQY
TRBV29-1	TRBJ1-2	SVLTGQGYT
TRBV28	TRBJ2-7	ASMGDSSLSEQY
TRBV5-8	TRBJ1-1	ASSWGTGGDTEAF
TRBV5-1	TRBJ2-7	ASRGVAGLSEQY
TRBV19	TRBJ1-6	ASSIDLRDNSPLH
TRBV3-1/TRBV3-2	TRBJ1-1	ASSQQITGREAF
TRBV7-9	TRBJ2-1	ASSPGDEQF
TRBV5-1	TRBJ2-7	ASSPSGELYEQY
TRBV21-1	TRBJ1-1	ASHKSGQGASGTEAF
TRBV2	TRBJ2-4	ASSRGASGQAKNIQY
TRBV10-3	TRBJ2-7	AISETSGSYEQY
TRBV6-5	TRBJ2-7	ASSLVAGVVEQY
TRBV28	TRBJ2-2	ASSSLGRADTGELF
TRBV5-6	TRBJ2-1	ASSLVREQF
TRBV19	TRBJ2-1	ASSAGQGVHNEQF
TRBV10-1	TRBJ2-7	ASSRAGGYEQY
TRBV28	TRBJ2-4	ASSRSMLKGILAKNIQY
TRBV21-1	TRBJ1-2	ASSSQFRVSGYT
TRBV27	TRBJ2-3	ASSLLGTGVTDTQY
TRBV7-6	TRBJ2-2	ASSPGQGAYTGELF
TRBV5-5	TRBJ2-7	ASSLLSSYEQY
TRBV27	TRBJ1-4	ASSPWTGSNEKLF
TRBV5-1	TRBJ1-2	ASSFRQGFNYGYT
TRBV9	TRBJ2-5	ASSATEETQY
TRBV25-1	TRBJ2-1	ASSESGALLDEQF
TRBV6-1	TRBJ2-3	ASSEYPRLTDTQY
TRBV12-3/TRBV12-4	TRBJ2-5	ASKTGFQETQY
TRBV19	TRBJ2-6	ASRPTFRANVLT
TRBV9	TRBJ1-3	ASSVGGGTGGIGNTIY
TRBV29-1	TRBJ2-7	SVLRDQGPYEQY
TRBV28	TRBJ1-6	ASSLGGKNNSPLH
TRBV24-1	TRBJ2-1	ATTSRDGLHNEQF
TRBV7-8	TRBJ2-7	ASSEGLGTYEQY
TRBV30	TRBJ2-7	AWSVTGAEQY
TRBV9	TRBJ2-7	ASSVGGTSGRASEQY